Listed below are T cell receptor beta chains from one sample, sequenced in a study of blood T cells in healthy people across ages. TCRdb processed the 5' RACE reads anew with MiXCR; each CDR3 protein has one entry. The sample comprises roughly 1.4 million distinct CDR3 sequences, 59% of which are singletons, and approximately 7% rests with the top ten. The sequenced sample was blood. The receptors were sampled from a man aged 18 to 35 in good health. CDR3s include the opening cysteine and the closing phenylalanine or tryptophan. D genes are given only for firm matches. The listing skips clone size in some rows; elsewhere it reads once, few, many or a size class.

d_call,clone_size,j_call,v_call,cdr3_nt,cdr3_aa
TRBD1,NA,TRBJ2-4,TRBV9,TGTGCCAGCAGCGAGGGGGCGGTGGGAAAAAACATTCAGTACTTC,CASSEGAVGKNIQYF
NA,NA,TRBJ2-7,TRBV10-3,TGTGCCATGAAACAGGATTCCTCCTACGAGCAGTACTTC,CAMKQDSSYEQYF
TRBD2,once,TRBJ2-7,TRBV20-1,TGCAGTGCCTGGACTAGCGACTCCTACGAGCAGTACTTC,CSAWTSDSYEQYF
NA,NA,TRBJ1-4,TRBV2,TGTGCCAGCAAGGCAGAGGCAAATGAAAAACTGTTTTTT,CASKAEANEKLFF
NA,NA,TRBJ1-2,TRBV5-1,TGCGCCAGTCAGGGGACAACAGGTGACTATGGCTACACCTTC,CASQGTTGDYGYTF
NA,NA,TRBJ2-7,TRBV7-8,TGTGCCAGCAGCTTAGTTTTGGCTGATGGGTACGAGCAGTACTTC,CASSLVLADGYEQYF
TRBD1,NA,TRBJ2-4,TRBV4-1,TGCGCCAGCAGCCAAGAAGGGGGCCTAAACATTCAGTACTTC,CASSQEGGLNIQYF
NA,NA,TRBJ2-7,TRBV5-1,TGCGCCAGCAGCTTAGCGCGACACCCGCCCCACGAGCAGTACTTC,CASSLARHPPHEQYF
NA,NA,TRBJ2-1,TRBV29-1,TGCAGCGTTCCGGGGAGTATTGGGCAAGGGCACTACAATGAGCAGTTCTTC,CSVPGSIGQGHYNEQFF
NA,once,TRBJ2-1,TRBV20-1,TGCAGTGCTAAAGCGGGCAGCTCCTACAATGAGCAGTTCTTC,CSAKAGSSYNEQFF
TRBD1,NA,TRBJ2-4,TRBV20-1,TGCAGTGCTAGGGAGGACAGGGGGGGAGGAAACATTCAGTACTTC,CSAREDRGGGNIQYF
NA,NA,TRBJ2-2,TRBV5-1,TGCGCCAGCAGCTTGACAAAGGGGGCGAACACCGGGGAGCTGTTTTTT,CASSLTKGANTGELFF
TRBD1,NA,TRBJ1-2,TRBV6-2/TRBV6-3,TGTGCCAGCAGTTACTACCGGGACAGGCGAAACTATGGCTACACCTTC,CASSYYRDRRNYGYTF
NA,NA,TRBJ2-3,TRBV4-2,TGTGCCAGCAGCTCGAGGATTAGCCAAGGCACAGATACGCAGTATTTT,CASSSRISQGTDTQYF
NA,NA,TRBJ2-1,TRBV5-1,TGCGCCAGCGTCCACTCCTACAATGAGCAGTTCTTC,CASVHSYNEQFF
NA,NA,TRBJ1-6,TRBV27,TGTGCCAGCAGCTTACAGTCCAGGCCGGCGACCTATAATTCACCCCTCCACTTT,CASSLQSRPATYNSPLHF
TRBD2,NA,TRBJ2-1,TRBV7-9,TGTGCCAGCAGCTTAGAGGTAGCGGGGAGCACGGGGCAGTTCTTC,CASSLEVAGSTGQFF
NA,NA,TRBJ1-2,TRBV27,TGTGCCAGCAGTCGATACATCCCCGGACAGCTAGGTGACTATGGCTACACCTTC,CASSRYIPGQLGDYGYTF
NA,NA,TRBJ2-1,TRBV3-1,TGTGCCAGCAGCCAATTCACGGGATTCTACAATGAGCAGTTCTTC,CASSQFTGFYNEQFF
TRBD1,many,TRBJ2-7,TRBV7-9,TGCGCCAGCAGCTCCGACAGGGGGTACGAGCAGTACTTC,CASSSDRGYEQYF
NA,NA,TRBJ2-7,TRBV7-2,TGTGCCAGCAGCTTTGGAGGGGGGCCATCCAATGACGAGCAGTACTTC,CASSFGGGPSNDEQYF
TRBD2,NA,TRBJ2-5,TRBV5-6,TGTGCCAGCAGCGTGGGACTAGCGGTCGGGACCCAGTACTTC,CASSVGLAVGTQYF
TRBD1,NA,TRBJ1-2,TRBV25-1,TGTGCCAGCAGTGATGGACCAGGGGGCTCGTCGGGCTACACCTTC,CASSDGPGGSSGYTF
NA,NA,TRBJ2-1,TRBV6-5,TGTGCCAGCAGTTACCGGTCCGACAATGAGCAGTTCTTC,CASSYRSDNEQFF
TRBD2,once,TRBJ2-7,TRBV20-1,TGCAGTGCAAACAGCGGGGGGATATCCTACGAGCAGTACTTC,CSANSGGISYEQYF
NA,few,TRBJ1-2,TRBV29-1,TGCAGCGTCCCTAGGGGGGTAAACTATGGCTACACCTTC,CSVPRGVNYGYTF
TRBD1,few,TRBJ2-7,TRBV27,TGTGCCAGCAATTCCTTCGGGGCAGGGGGCGAGCAGTACTTC,CASNSFGAGGEQYF
NA,NA,TRBJ1-5,TRBV7-9,TGTGCCAGCAGCTCCGAGGACAGTTATCATCAGCCCCAGCATTTT,CASSSEDSYHQPQHF
NA,NA,TRBJ2-1,TRBV6-1,TGTGCCAGCATGTACAATGAGCAGTTCTTC,CASMYNEQFF
TRBD1,NA,TRBJ2-7,TRBV11-2,TGTGCCAGCAGCTCAGGGTTGGGGACAGGGGCTTTCTTATCCTACAATGAGCAGTACTTC,CASSSGLGTGAFLSYNEQYF
TRBD1,once,TRBJ1-5,TRBV20-1,TGCAGTGCTACCTCCGGACAGGTCAATCAGCCCCAGCATTTT,CSATSGQVNQPQHF
NA,few,TRBJ2-7,TRBV29-1,TGCAGCGTTCACACAAAGGCCCCAAGCAACTACGAGCAGTACTTC,CSVHTKAPSNYEQYF
NA,NA,TRBJ2-7,TRBV6-1,TGTGCCAGCAGTGAAGCCAGGTTCTACGAGCAGTACTTC,CASSEARFYEQYF
NA,few,TRBJ2-7,TRBV10-3,TGTGCCATCAGTGAAAAGGCCCTCTCCTACGAGCAGTACTTC,CAISEKALSYEQYF
TRBD2,NA,TRBJ2-1,TRBV20-1,TGCAGTGCTAGAGTATCGGGACTCCGGCGGGGGGAGCAGTTCTTC,CSARVSGLRRGEQFF
NA,NA,TRBJ1-1,TRBV30,TGTGCCTGGAGCGCCGTAGGGGCACCGAACACTGAAGCTTTCTTT,CAWSAVGAPNTEAFF
NA,few,TRBJ2-4,TRBV6-5,TGTGCCAGCAGTTACTCGTGGGCCAAAAACATTCAGTACTTC,CASSYSWAKNIQYF
NA,NA,TRBJ1-1,TRBV29-1,TGCAGCGTTGATGGGCAGGGCAACACTGAAGCTTTCTTT,CSVDGQGNTEAFF
NA,NA,TRBJ1-1,TRBV9,TGTGCCAGCAGCGAGGAGACACCCGAAGCTTTCTTT,CASSEETPEAFF
NA,few,TRBJ1-1,TRBV29-1,TGCAGCGTTTCGGGACTGCTGAACACTGAAGCTTTCTTT,CSVSGLLNTEAFF
NA,NA,TRBJ1-4,TRBV20-1,TGCAGTGCTAGAGAGCCCCAGCGGGCAACTAATGAAAAACTGTTTTTT,CSAREPQRATNEKLFF
NA,NA,TRBJ2-5,TRBV20-1,TGCAGTGCTAGTTCCAGGGAGAGCCAAGAGACCCAGTACTTC,CSASSRESQETQYF
NA,NA,TRBJ2-1,TRBV12-3/TRBV12-4,TGTGCCAGCAGCAGCGTAGGGCTGTTACGGCAGGATGAGCAGTTCTTC,CASSSVGLLRQDEQFF
TRBD2,NA,TRBJ2-1,TRBV15,TGTGCCACCAGCATGCGTAGGGGGACTAGCGGATACAATGAGCAGTTCTTC,CATSMRRGTSGYNEQFF
NA,NA,TRBJ1-1,TRBV3-1,TGTGCCAGCAGCCAAGGCGGGGGAATAAGAAGTTTGGCTTTCTTT,CASSQGGGIRSLAFF
TRBD2,NA,TRBJ2-1,TRBV29-1,TGCAGCGTTGATAGATACGGGGGGACGTACAATGAGCAGTTCTTC,CSVDRYGGTYNEQFF
NA,NA,TRBJ2-7,TRBV20-1,TGCAGTGCTTATGGGTTTAACACGGGGGACTACGAGCAGTACTTC,CSAYGFNTGDYEQYF
NA,NA,TRBJ1-5,TRBV4-1,TGCGCCAGCAGCCCAGCCCTTCCTGCCAATCAGCCCCAGCATTTT,CASSPALPANQPQHF
TRBD2,few,TRBJ2-5,TRBV20-1,TGCAGTGCTGGGACTAGCGGGACCCAAGAGACCCAGTACTTC,CSAGTSGTQETQYF
NA,NA,TRBJ1-5,TRBV6-1,TGTGCCAGCAGTTCTTGGACGGGAAGCAATCAGCCCCAGCATTTT,CASSSWTGSNQPQHF
NA,once,TRBJ1-5,TRBV12-3/TRBV12-4,TGTGCCAGCAGGAGGGACGAAAGGAGCAATCAGCCCCAGCATTTT,CASRRDERSNQPQHF
NA,NA,TRBJ2-7,TRBV5-5,TGTGCCAGCAGCACGGATCCCTTCCCGACCTACGAGCAGTACTTC,CASSTDPFPTYEQYF
NA,NA,TRBJ2-3,TRBV7-6,TGTGCCAGCAGCTTACGGTCTTCCTACACAGATACGCAGTATTTT,CASSLRSSYTDTQYF
NA,NA,TRBJ2-3,TRBV5-1,TGCGCCAGCAGCTACCGACGACAGGCTCCTAGCACAGATACGCAGTATTTT,CASSYRRQAPSTDTQYF
NA,NA,TRBJ1-1,TRBV20-1,TGCAGTGCGAAGGGGGGCGGGGATGGCACTGAAGCTTTCTTT,CSAKGGGDGTEAFF
NA,NA,TRBJ1-5,TRBV6-1,TGTGCCAGCAGTGGTTGGGGTAGAGGCAATCAGCCCCAGCATTTT,CASSGWGRGNQPQHF
TRBD1,NA,TRBJ2-7,TRBV5-1,TGCGCCAGCAGCACAGGGGGCATGGACGAGCAGTACTTC,CASSTGGMDEQYF
TRBD2,NA,TRBJ2-7,TRBV15,TGTGCCACCAGCTCCCAAACGGAGACTAGCATAGACGAGCAGTACTTC,CATSSQTETSIDEQYF
TRBD2,NA,TRBJ2-7,TRBV20-1,TGCAGTGCTAGAGATACCCTAGCGGGAGGCCCTACCTACGAGCAGTACTTC,CSARDTLAGGPTYEQYF
NA,NA,TRBJ2-3,TRBV29-1,TGCAGCGTCGCGACCGGGGGCACAGATACGCAGTATTTT,CSVATGGTDTQYF